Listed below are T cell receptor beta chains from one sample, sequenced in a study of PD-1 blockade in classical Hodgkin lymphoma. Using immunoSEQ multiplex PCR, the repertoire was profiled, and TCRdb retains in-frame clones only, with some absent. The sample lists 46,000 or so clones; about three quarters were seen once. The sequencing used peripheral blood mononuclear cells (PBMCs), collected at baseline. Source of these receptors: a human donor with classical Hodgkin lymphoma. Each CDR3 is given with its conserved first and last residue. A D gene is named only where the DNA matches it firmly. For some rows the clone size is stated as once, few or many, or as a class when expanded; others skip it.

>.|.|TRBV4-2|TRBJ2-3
TGTGCCAGCAGCCAAGAAATCCCCAGCGGACACACAGATACGCAGTATTTT
CASSQEIPSGHTDTQYF
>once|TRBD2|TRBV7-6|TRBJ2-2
TGTGCCAGCAGCTCCCCGCGGGGGGCGGGGACGAACACCGGGGAGCTGTTTTTT
CASSSPRGAGTNTGELFF
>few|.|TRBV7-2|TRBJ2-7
TGTGCCAGCAGCTTAGGATGGGGTATCTACGAGCAGTACTTC
CASSLGWGIYEQYF
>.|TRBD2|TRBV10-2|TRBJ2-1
TGCGCCAGCAGTGAAGCGGGGGGTATCTACAATGAGCAGTTCTTC
CASSEAGGIYNEQFF
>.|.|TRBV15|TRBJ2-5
TGTGCCACCAGCAGAGACCCGTCCGGAGGCAGTGAGACCCAGTACTTC
CATSRDPSGGSETQYF
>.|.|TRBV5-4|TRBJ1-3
TGTGCCAGCAGCGGATGGACGGATGGAAACCTATATTTT
CASSGWTDGNLYF
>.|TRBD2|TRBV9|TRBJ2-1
TGTGCCAGCAGCGTAGGGGGGACTAGCGGGAGGGGTGAGCAGTTCTTC
CASSVGGTSGRGEQFF
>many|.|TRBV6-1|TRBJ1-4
TGTGCCAGCACACGGTGGGAAAAACTGTTTTTT
CASTRWEKLFF
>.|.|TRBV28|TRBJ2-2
TGTGCCAGCAGTGGGGGGGACAGAAGCACCGGGGAGCTGTTTTTT
CASSGGDRSTGELFF
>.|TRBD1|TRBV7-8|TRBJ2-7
TGTGCCAGCAGCCTTGACAGGGGCTACGAGCAGTACTTC
CASSLDRGYEQYF
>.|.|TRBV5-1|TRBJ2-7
TGCGCCAGCAGCTTGGAGGTTTTCACGGAGCAGTACTTC
CASSLEVFTEQYF
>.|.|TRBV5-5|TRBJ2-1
TGTGCCAGCAGCTTGGGAGGTGTTTACAATGAGCAGTTCTTC
CASSLGGVYNEQFF
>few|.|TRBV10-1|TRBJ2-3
TGCGCCAGCAGTGAAACTAGGAACTCAGATACGCAGTATTTT
CASSETRNSDTQYF
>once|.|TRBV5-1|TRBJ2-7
TGCGCCAGCAGCTTGGCTCAGGGTTACGAGCAGTACTTC
CASSLAQGYEQYF
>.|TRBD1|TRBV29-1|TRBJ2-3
TGCAGCGTTTATCCCCAGGGGGCAGATACGCAGTATTTT
CSVYPQGADTQYF
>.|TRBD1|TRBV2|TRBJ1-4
TGTGCCGGGGATCCGGGACAGGGGAATGAAAAACTGTTTTTT
CAGDPGQGNEKLFF
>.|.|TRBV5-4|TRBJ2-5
TGTGCCAGCAGCTCGAACCCGCAAGAGACCCAGTACTTC
CASSSNPQETQYF
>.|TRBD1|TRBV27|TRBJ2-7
TGTGCCAGTAGTCCCCAGGGGGCGATTTCCTACGAGCAGTACTTC
CASSPQGAISYEQYF
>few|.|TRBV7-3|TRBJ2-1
TGTGCCAGCAGCTTAACAGGGGGGCACAATGAGCAGTTCTTC
CASSLTGGHNEQFF
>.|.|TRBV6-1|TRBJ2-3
TGTGCCACCAGGGGATTGAGCACAGATACGCAGTATTTT
CATRGLSTDTQYF
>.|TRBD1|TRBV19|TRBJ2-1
TGTGCCAGTACCCCAAGACAGGGGTACAATGAGCAGTTCTTC
CASTPRQGYNEQFF
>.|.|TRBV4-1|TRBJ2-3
TGCGCCAGCAGCCAAGATACCGCAGGTAGAGAAGATACGCAGTATTTT
CASSQDTAGREDTQYF
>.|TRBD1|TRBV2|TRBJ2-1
TGTGCCAGCAGAGCTGGACAGGGCCAATTCTTC
CASRAGQGQFF
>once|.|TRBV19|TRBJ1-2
TGTGCCAGTAGGCTCTCGGGAGTTAAGGGCTACACCTTC
CASRLSGVKGYTF
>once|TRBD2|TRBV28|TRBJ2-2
TGTGCCAGCAGGGACGGGGGGGCGAACACCGGGGAGCTGTTTTTT
CASRDGGANTGELFF
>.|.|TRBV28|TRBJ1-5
TGTGCCAGCAGTGGAGCTACCGGGAGCAATCAGCCCCAGCATTTT
CASSGATGSNQPQHF
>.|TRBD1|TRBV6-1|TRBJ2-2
TGTGCCAGCACCCTGACAGGGGTAACCGGGGAGCTGTTTTTT
CASTLTGVTGELFF
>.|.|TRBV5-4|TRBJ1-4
TGTGCCAGCAGCTCGCCAGGGTCGGCTAATGAAAAACTGTTTTTT
CASSSPGSANEKLFF
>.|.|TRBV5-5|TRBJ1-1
TGTGCCAGCAGCTTGGCCGAAGGGGGGCAAGATGAAGCTTTCTTT
CASSLAEGGQDEAFF
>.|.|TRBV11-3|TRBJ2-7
TGTGCCAGCAGCTTAGTAGGGTACGAGCAGTACTTC
CASSLVGYEQYF
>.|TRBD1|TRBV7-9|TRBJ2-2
TGTGCCAGCAGCTGGACAGGGACCGGGGAGCTGTTTTTT
CASSWTGTGELFF
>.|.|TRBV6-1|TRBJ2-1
TGTGCCAGCAGTGCCTCTCGGGGTAGGCGGCAGTTCTTC
CASSASRGRRQFF
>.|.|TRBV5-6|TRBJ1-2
TGTGCCAGCAGCCCACAGGGTAACTATGGCTACACCTTC
CASSPQGNYGYTF
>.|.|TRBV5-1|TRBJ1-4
TGCGCCAGCACGATGGGAGACTTTGCAACTAATGAAAAACTGTTTTTT
CASTMGDFATNEKLFF
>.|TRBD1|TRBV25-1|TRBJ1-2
TGTGCCAGCAGGGGACAGGGTAACTATGGCTACACCTTC
CASRGQGNYGYTF
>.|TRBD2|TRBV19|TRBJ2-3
TGTGCCAGTAGACTAGCGGGCACAGATACGCAGTATTTT
CASRLAGTDTQYF